This TCR beta chain was recovered during a study of OX40 agonist ivuxolimab in advanced cancers. The study, taken as a whole, reports: Average numbers of expanded clones were greater in CD8+ T cells than in CD4+.

A remark on this clone: Its antigen is unidentified.

The germline V and J ends were trimmed by 0 bases and 6 bases, with 14 bases remaining between them. Germline CDR1 reads LNHNV; CDR2 reads YYDKDF (reference sequence). This CDR3 contains 15 residues. Profiled with immunoSEQ multiplex PCR; TCRdb holds only in-frame clones, not every one. The sample holds about 17,000 clones, 73% seen once. The receptor comes from an adult with an advanced solid tumor such as melanoma, head and neck, liver or kidney cancer. V is TRBV15 and J is TRBJ1-2; TRBD1 might be the D (5 bases). The material sequenced was CD4+ or CD8+ T cells sorted from blood, taken in a trial of the OX40 agonist ivuxolimab. CDR3 nucleotide sequence: TGTGCCACCAGCAGAGATGGCGTAGGGACTGATGGCTACACCTTC. This translates into CATSRDGVGTDGYTF.